These T cell receptor beta chains were read from a single sample in a study of shared clonotypes between healthy human individuals. The assay was immunoSEQ multiplex PCR, and TCRdb's table has in-frame clones only and misses some. The table records approximately 1.5 million clones, approximately 98.5% of them present only once. Sequencing was performed on naive CD4+ T cells sorted from blood. The receptors come from a man between 25 and 39 years old in good health. Each CDR3 is given with its conserved first and last residue. D genes are given only for firm matches. Size is stated for part of the rows, as once, few or many counts, or as a class when the clone is expanded.

.,TRBJ2-4,TRBV6-5,TRBD1,CASSYSGTVDIQYF,TGTGCCAGCAGTTACTCCGGGACAGTAGACATTCAGTACTTC
.,TRBJ1-5,TRBV7-6,.,CASSVGRSPHQPQHF,TGTGCCAGCAGCGTTGGGCGGTCCCCTCATCAGCCCCAGCATTTT
.,TRBJ2-3,TRBV2,TRBD2,CATPPFLAGVGTDTQYF,TGTGCCACCCCGCCCTTCCTAGCGGGAGTGGGCACAGATACGCAGTATTTT
many,TRBJ2-5,TRBV2,.,CASSLTEETQYF,TGTGCCAGCAGTCTGACGGAAGAGACCCAGTACTTC
.,TRBJ2-3,TRBV9,.,CASSVEGSPGDTQYF,TGTGCCAGCAGCGTAGAGGGCAGCCCCGGAGATACGCAGTATTTT
.,TRBJ2-7,TRBV5-5,TRBD2,CASNPGGYEQYF,TGTGCCAGCAACCCGGGGGGTTACGAGCAGTACTTC
.,TRBJ1-1,TRBV27,.,CASTTIAGAEAFF,TGTGCCAGCACCACCATCGCGGGCGCTGAAGCTTTCTTT
.,TRBJ1-4,TRBV5-1,TRBD1,CASSSQGTGEANEKLFF,TGCGCCAGCAGCAGCCAAGGGACAGGGGAGGCTAATGAAAAACTGTTTTTT
.,TRBJ2-5,TRBV5-1,TRBD1,CASRTLDRVEETQYF,TGCGCCAGCAGGACGCTCGACAGGGTTGAAGAGACCCAGTACTTC
.,TRBJ2-7,TRBV7-8,.,CASSLGTALYEQYF,TGTGCCAGCAGCTTAGGGACAGCGTTGTACGAGCAGTACTTC
.,TRBJ2-7,TRBV19,.,CASSISPGTLYEQYF,TGTGCCAGTAGTATTTCTCCAGGGACTCTCTACGAGCAGTACTTC
.,TRBJ2-1,TRBV5-5,.,CASSRGNDFDEQFF,TGTGCCAGCAGTCGCGGGAATGACTTCGATGAGCAGTTCTTC
.,TRBJ2-7,TRBV7-2,.,CASSLGGRTSYEQYF,TGTGCCAGCAGCTTAGGGGGGAGGACCTCCTACGAGCAGTACTTC
.,TRBJ2-1,TRBV7-7,.,CASSLSQSARGSEQFF,TGTGCCAGCAGCTTATCTCAATCGGCGAGAGGGAGTGAGCAGTTCTTC
.,TRBJ1-5,TRBV19,.,CASSIRGDNQPQHF,TGTGCCAGTAGTATAAGGGGGGACAATCAGCCCCAGCATTTT
.,TRBJ2-1,TRBV10-1,.,CASSVGEWGNEQFF,TGCGCCAGCAGTGTGGGGGAGTGGGGCAATGAGCAGTTCTTC
.,TRBJ2-1,TRBV6-6,TRBD1,CASSEGQRVNEQFF,TGTGCCAGCAGTGAGGGACAGCGAGTTAATGAGCAGTTCTTC
.,TRBJ1-2,TRBV27,.,CASSLSFGFTGYTF,TGTGCCAGCAGTTTATCGTTCGGTTTTACCGGCTACACCTTC
.,TRBJ2-3,TRBV7-9,.,CASSFSRIGDTQYF,TGTGCCAGCAGCTTCAGCAGGATAGGAGATACGCAGTATTTT
.,TRBJ1-2,TRBV25-1,TRBD1,CASNGQGVGGYTF,TGTGCCAGCAACGGACAGGGAGTCGGTGGCTACACCTTC
.,TRBJ2-3,TRBV7-3,.,CASSLSRELNTQYF,TGTGCCAGCAGCTTGAGTCGGGAGTTGAATACGCAGTATTTT
.,TRBJ2-2,TRBV11-2,.,CASSLVARGNTGELFF,TGTGCCAGCAGCTTAGTCGCCAGGGGAAACACCGGGGAGCTGTTTTTT
.,TRBJ2-7,TRBV19,.,CASSEQPYYEQYF,TGTGCCAGTAGTGAGCAACCCTACTACGAGCAGTACTTC
.,TRBJ2-7,TRBV6-6,.,CASGRQREQYF,TGTGCCAGCGGGAGACAGCGCGAGCAGTACTTC
.,TRBJ2-6,TRBV10-3,TRBD2,CAISAGGGSGANVLTF,TGTGCCATCAGTGCGGGAGGAGGCTCTGGGGCCAACGTCCTGACTTTC
.,TRBJ2-7,TRBV15,.,CATSSGLRTYEQYF,TGTGCCACCAGCAGCGGACTAAGGACTTACGAGCAGTACTTC
.,TRBJ2-5,TRBV5-4,.,CASSLAPGRETQYF,TGTGCCAGCAGCTTGGCCCCAGGGAGGGAGACCCAGTACTTC
.,TRBJ2-1,TRBV30,.,CAWSRLARNNEQFF,TGTGCCTGGAGTCGGCTAGCGAGAAACAATGAGCAGTTCTTC
.,TRBJ1-3,TRBV6-1,.,CASAVQGGTGNTIYF,TGTGCCAGCGCAGTACAGGGTGGTACTGGAAACACCATATATTTT
.,TRBJ2-7,TRBV28,TRBD2,CASSANQGLADNEQYF,TGTGCCAGCAGCGCGAACCAGGGACTAGCGGACAACGAGCAGTACTTC
.,TRBJ1-2,TRBV27,.,CASSFKLYDGYTF,TGTGCCAGCAGTTTCAAACTTTACGATGGCTACACCTTC
.,TRBJ1-1,TRBV11-3,.,CASSLQGYTEAFF,TGTGCCAGCAGCTTACAGGGTTACACTGAAGCTTTCTTT
.,TRBJ2-1,TRBV28,.,CASRAGPSDYNEQFF,TGTGCCAGCAGGGCCGGGCCTAGCGACTACAATGAGCAGTTCTTC
.,TRBJ2-7,TRBV7-6,TRBD1,CASSLEGTGSYEQYF,TGTGCCAGCAGCTTAGAAGGGACAGGCTCCTACGAGCAGTACTTC
.,TRBJ2-2,TRBV18,TRBD2,CASSPSRFSGRTVGELFF,TGTGCCAGCTCACCATCCCGATTTAGCGGGAGAACGGTCGGGGAGCTGTTTTTT
.,TRBJ2-1,TRBV5-5,.,CASASWGTYNEQFF,TGTGCCAGCGCCTCCTGGGGTACCTACAATGAGCAGTTCTTC
once,TRBJ1-2,TRBV7-9,TRBD1,CASSFTQGAPNYGYTF,TGTGCCAGCAGCTTCACCCAGGGGGCGCCCAACTATGGCTACACCTTC
.,TRBJ2-3,TRBV5-5,.,CASSLKSDRADTQYF,TGTGCCAGCAGCTTGAAGAGTGATCGGGCAGATACGCAGTATTTT
.,TRBJ1-1,TRBV18,.,CASSPYGTENTEAFF,TGTGCCAGCTCACCGTACGGGACGGAGAACACTGAAGCTTTCTTT
.,TRBJ2-6,TRBV5-1,.,CASSVGGAGANVLTF,TGCGCCAGCAGCGTTGGCGGGGCTGGGGCCAACGTCCTGACTTTC
.,TRBJ1-1,TRBV7-8,.,CASSVIGDVEAFF,TGTGCCAGCAGCGTTATAGGGGACGTGGAAGCTTTCTTT
.,TRBJ2-7,TRBV11-2,.,CASSLDRYEQYF,TGTGCCAGCAGCCTTGATAGATACGAGCAGTACTTC
.,TRBJ2-5,TRBV18,.,CASSPPSRGDETQYF,TGTGCCAGCTCACCACCCAGCAGGGGCGATGAGACCCAGTACTTC
.,TRBJ2-7,TRBV5-1,.,CASSLASGTFSYEQYF,TGCGCCAGCAGCTTGGCCTCCGGGACTTTCTCCTACGAGCAGTACTTC
.,TRBJ2-2,TRBV2,TRBD2,CASVSTSGPRATNTGELFF,TGTGCCAGCGTTTCGACTAGCGGACCACGAGCCACGAACACCGGGGAGCTGTTTTTT
.,TRBJ1-3,TRBV5-8,TRBD1,CASSRDRVLPGNTIYF,TGTGCCAGCAGCCGGGACAGGGTCCTCCCTGGAAACACCATATATTTT
.,TRBJ2-6,TRBV28,TRBD1,CASSSLGQGASGANVLTF,TGTGCCAGCAGTTCCCTTGGACAGGGGGCATCTGGGGCCAACGTCCTGACTTTC